These T cell receptor beta chains were read from a single sample in a study of control samples from healthy donors and cancer patients. Profiling relied on immunoSEQ multiplex PCR, and the TCRdb table lists in-frame clones only, not all of them. The table has about 130,000 clones, around 93% seen once. What was sequenced was PBMCs. All receptors derive from a man aged 50-59 years with head and neck cancer. Each CDR3 is given with its conserved first and last residue.

V gene: TRBV5-1; J gene: TRBJ1-4; CDR3 protein: CASSLGPSGASGELFF
V gene: TRBV4-2; J gene: TRBJ2-5; CDR3 protein: CASSQERGGQETQYF
V gene: TRBV5-8; J gene: TRBJ1-1; CDR3 protein: CASSDRLNTEAFF
V gene: TRBV10-2; J gene: TRBJ2-6; CDR3 protein: CASMGISGANVLTF
V gene: TRBV19; J gene: TRBJ1-6; CDR3 protein: CASSDQQGSYNSPLHF
V gene: TRBV7-9; J gene: TRBJ2-3; CDR3 protein: CASSLLAGTQYF
V gene: TRBV18; J gene: TRBJ2-7; CDR3 protein: CASSPGRDYEQYF
V gene: TRBV30; J gene: TRBJ1-2; CDR3 protein: CAWRRDRGNYGYTF
V gene: TRBV6-1; J gene: TRBJ1-2; CDR3 protein: CASSELAVGGYTF
V gene: TRBV7-9; J gene: TRBJ1-2; CDR3 protein: CASSSASTRSYGYTF
V gene: TRBV6-6; J gene: TRBJ1-5; CDR3 protein: CASSPGQGSQPQHF
V gene: TRBV5-4; J gene: TRBJ2-3; CDR3 protein: CASSFRDRNTDTQYF
V gene: TRBV15; J gene: TRBJ1-2; CDR3 protein: CATSRHDPDRVYYGYTF
V gene: TRBV19; J gene: TRBJ1-1; CDR3 protein: CASNRYSEAFF
V gene: TRBV19; J gene: TRBJ2-5; CDR3 protein: CASSIGEGAGPRNF
V gene: TRBV5-1; J gene: TRBJ2-5; CDR3 protein: CASSLVPGAETQYF
V gene: TRBV6-5; J gene: TRBJ2-5; CDR3 protein: CASRGGVGQETQYF
V gene: TRBV24-1; J gene: TRBJ1-2; CDR3 protein: CATSDNGANYGYTF
V gene: TRBV18; J gene: TRBJ2-7; CDR3 protein: CASSPRREGLSSSYEQYF
V gene: TRBV6-1; J gene: TRBJ2-7; CDR3 protein: CASSEFGILGSYEQYF
V gene: TRBV3-1/TRBV3-2; J gene: TRBJ2-3; CDR3 protein: CASSQDDRIGTDTQYF
V gene: TRBV7-2; J gene: TRBJ2-6; CDR3 protein: CASRPVPRAPGANVLTF
V gene: TRBV11-2; J gene: TRBJ2-7; CDR3 protein: CASSLEPRVGEQYF
V gene: TRBV7-9; J gene: TRBJ1-2; CDR3 protein: CASRLSTANYGYTF
V gene: TRBV11-3; J gene: TRBJ1-4; CDR3 protein: CASSLGNGYEKLFF
V gene: TRBV24-1; J gene: TRBJ1-2; CDR3 protein: CATSDLGQSYGYTF
V gene: TRBV21-1; J gene: TRBJ2-7; CDR3 protein: CASSKGASGTSYF
V gene: TRBV7-8; J gene: TRBJ2-3; CDR3 protein: CASSSWAVVTDTQYF
V gene: TRBV10-3; J gene: TRBJ1-5; CDR3 protein: CAISPGTSYQPQHF
V gene: TRBV18; J gene: TRBJ2-1; CDR3 protein: CASSPLAAGGGRLGNEQFF
V gene: TRBV11-2; J gene: TRBJ1-2; CDR3 protein: CASSVSDYNYGYTF
V gene: TRBV28; J gene: TRBJ1-6; CDR3 protein: CASSFTRSPLHF
V gene: TRBV29-1; J gene: TRBJ1-2; CDR3 protein: CSVSPRGLYGYTF
V gene: TRBV9; J gene: TRBJ1-1; CDR3 protein: CASSVGGQGRKAFF
V gene: TRBV5-6; J gene: TRBJ1-1; CDR3 protein: CASSLDFGPTEAFF
V gene: TRBV5-6; J gene: TRBJ1-1; CDR3 protein: CASSLGWGNTEAFF
V gene: TRBV2; J gene: TRBJ1-6; CDR3 protein: CASRHRGDSSPLHF
V gene: TRBV30; J gene: TRBJ2-7; CDR3 protein: CAWSPLGQGRLVYEQYF
V gene: TRBV5-4; J gene: TRBJ1-2; CDR3 protein: CASSLGSGRRRYGYTF
V gene: TRBV19; J gene: TRBJ2-3; CDR3 protein: CASSKQGRGTDTQYF
V gene: TRBV27; J gene: TRBJ1-5; CDR3 protein: CASSLYPRPQHF
V gene: TRBV28; J gene: TRBJ1-2; CDR3 protein: CASSPGTVYGYTF
V gene: TRBV6-5; J gene: TRBJ2-7; CDR3 protein: CASSYSGGSYEQYF
V gene: TRBV7-6; J gene: TRBJ2-5; CDR3 protein: CASSFTGVGETQYF
V gene: TRBV18; J gene: TRBJ2-7; CDR3 protein: CASSPPDSHYEQYF
V gene: TRBV6-2/TRBV6-3; J gene: TRBJ2-1; CDR3 protein: CASSWSAGGRGEQFF
V gene: TRBV5-1; J gene: TRBJ2-3; CDR3 protein: CASSLAGGGGGDTQYF
V gene: TRBV7-3; J gene: TRBJ2-3; CDR3 protein: CASTGAGAPDTQYF
V gene: TRBV7-8; J gene: TRBJ1-5; CDR3 protein: CASSPRRDSQPQHF
V gene: TRBV7-9; J gene: TRBJ1-5; CDR3 protein: CASSPGAGRQPQHF
V gene: TRBV3-1/TRBV3-2; J gene: TRBJ1-2; CDR3 protein: CASSQDPLTGGYGYTF
V gene: TRBV5-1; J gene: TRBJ2-3; CDR3 protein: CASSWGGAGGQDTQYF
V gene: TRBV29-1; J gene: TRBJ2-3; CDR3 protein: CSAIGGAAANTDTQYF
V gene: TRBV19; J gene: TRBJ1-1; CDR3 protein: CASRRSGRRTEAFF
V gene: TRBV28; J gene: TRBJ1-3; CDR3 protein: CASSLNMISGNTIYF
V gene: TRBV11-2; J gene: TRBJ2-7; CDR3 protein: CASSLVSTVSYEQYF
V gene: TRBV18; J gene: TRBJ1-2; CDR3 protein: CASSSRTGGNGYTF
V gene: TRBV18; J gene: TRBJ2-6; CDR3 protein: CASSPGAPLSSGANVLTF
V gene: TRBV7-6; J gene: TRBJ1-6; CDR3 protein: CASSPTPGNNSPLHF